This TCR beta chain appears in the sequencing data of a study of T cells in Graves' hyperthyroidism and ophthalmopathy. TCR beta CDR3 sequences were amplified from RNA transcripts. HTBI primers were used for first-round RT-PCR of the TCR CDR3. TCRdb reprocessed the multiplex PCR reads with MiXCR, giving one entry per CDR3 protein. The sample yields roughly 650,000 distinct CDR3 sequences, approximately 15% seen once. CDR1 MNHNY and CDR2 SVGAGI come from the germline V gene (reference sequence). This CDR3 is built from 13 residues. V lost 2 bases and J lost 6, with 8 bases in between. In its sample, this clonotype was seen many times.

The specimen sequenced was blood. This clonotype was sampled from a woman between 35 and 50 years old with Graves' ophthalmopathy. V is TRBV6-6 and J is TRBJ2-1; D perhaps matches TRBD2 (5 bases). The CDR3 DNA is TGTGCCAGCAGTTACGACCGGGGCAATGAGCAGTTCTTC. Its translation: CASSYDRGNEQFF.